A selection of T cell receptor beta chains follows, all from one sample in a study of blood T cell repertoires in COVID-19. Profiling relied on immunoSEQ multiplex PCR, and the TCRdb table lists in-frame clones only, not all of them. The sample carries 250,000 to 300,000 clones, roughly 91% recorded once. The specimen sequenced was peripheral blood. These receptors came from a man between 35 and 55 years old with acute or convalescent COVID-19. The CDR3 runs from the conserved cysteine through the conserved F or W. A D gene is named only where the DNA matches it firmly. The size of a clone is reported for some rows only, either as once, few or many, or as a class for expanded clones.

d_call j_call clone_size v_call cdr3_aa cdr3_nt
TRBD1 TRBJ1-1 NA TRBV5-1 CASSLQGAGNTEAFF TGCGCCAGCAGCTTACAGGGGGCAGGGAACACTGAAGCTTTCTTT
NA TRBJ1-3 NA TRBV7-9 CASSLGQSRHTIYF TGTGCCAGCAGCTTAGGACAGTCAAGACACACCATATATTTT
NA TRBJ1-3 NA TRBV6-5 CAARDPGNTIYF TGTGCCGCCAGGGATCCGGGAAACACCATATATTTT
TRBD1 TRBJ2-3 NA TRBV6-5 CASRGTGGGDTQYF TGTGCCAGCAGGGGGACAGGTGGAGGGGATACGCAGTATTTT
TRBD1 TRBJ1-2 NA TRBV14 CASSLSGTDYGYTF TGTGCCAGCAGCCTTTCCGGGACAGATTATGGCTACACCTTC
NA TRBJ2-1 NA TRBV7-3 CASSLLPGEANEQFF TGTGCCAGCAGCTTACTTCCAGGGGAAGCGAATGAGCAGTTCTTC
TRBD1 TRBJ1-2 NA TRBV27 CASSHRVGQGNYGYTF TGTGCCAGCAGTCATAGGGTGGGACAGGGTAACTATGGCTACACCTTC
NA TRBJ2-1 NA TRBV3-1/TRBV3-2 CASSRPRGGDNEQFF TGTGCCAGCAGCCGGCCTAGGGGGGGGGACAATGAGCAGTTCTTC
TRBD1 TRBJ1-6 NA TRBV2 CASRLDRGRFSPLHF TGTGCCAGCAGGCTTGACAGGGGGCGCTTTTCACCCCTCCACTTT
NA TRBJ2-2 NA TRBV7-2 CASRPQGVSGELFF TGTGCCAGCAGGCCACAGGGTGTATCGGGGGAGCTGTTTTTT
TRBD1 TRBJ1-4 NA TRBV19 CASSTGQGWTNEKLFF TGTGCCAGTAGTACCGGACAGGGCTGGACTAATGAAAAACTGTTTTTT
NA TRBJ1-2 NA TRBV9 CASSVGAPRVYGYTF TGTGCCAGCAGCGTAGGGGCCCCGAGGGTATATGGCTACACCTTC
NA TRBJ1-4 NA TRBV5-4 CASSWAGEKLFF TGTGCCAGCAGCTGGGCAGGTGAAAAACTGTTTTTT
NA TRBJ1-2 NA TRBV5-6 CASSLGSPLYGYTF TGTGCCAGCAGCCTAGGCAGCCCCCTCTATGGCTACACCTTC
NA TRBJ2-7 NA TRBV5-1 CASSSQGSPYEQYF TGCGCCAGCAGCTCCCAGGGGTCCCCCTACGAGCAGTACTTC
NA TRBJ2-7 NA TRBV30 CAWAEATGTMAYEQYF TGTGCCTGGGCCGAGGCTACCGGGACAATGGCCTACGAGCAGTACTTC
NA TRBJ1-1 NA TRBV12-3/TRBV12-4 CASTQFLALEAFF TGTGCCAGCACCCAATTCTTGGCTCTTGAAGCTTTCTTT
NA TRBJ2-1 NA TRBV5-1 CASSLGVSNNEQFF TGCGCCAGCAGCTTGGGTGTCAGTAACAATGAGCAGTTCTTC
TRBD1 TRBJ2-1 NA TRBV11-2 CASTGQGYNEQFF TGTGCCAGCACGGGACAGGGGTACAATGAGCAGTTCTTC
NA TRBJ1-4 once TRBV4-1 CASSQKSTGPEKLFF TGCGCCAGCAGCCAAAAAAGTACAGGTCCTGAAAAACTGTTTTTT
TRBD1 TRBJ1-2 NA TRBV7-9 CASSEGQVGLYGYTF TGTGCCAGCAGCGAAGGACAGGTCGGCCTCTATGGCTACACCTTC
NA TRBJ2-1 NA TRBV24-1 CATSDRTGIYNEQFF TGTGCCACCAGTGATCGGACGGGAATTTACAATGAGCAGTTCTTC
NA TRBJ1-6 NA TRBV12-5 CASGTQDSPLHF TGTGCTAGTGGAACCCAGGATTCACCCCTCCACTTT
NA TRBJ1-4 NA TRBV19 CASKKDFNEKLFF TGTGCCAGTAAAAAGGACTTTAATGAAAAACTGTTTTTT
NA TRBJ2-7 NA TRBV4-1 CASSQDYWEEQYF TGCGCCAGCAGCCAAGACTATTGGGAGGAGCAGTACTTC
NA TRBJ2-1 NA TRBV3-1/TRBV3-2 CASSPRSGNEQFF TGTGCCAGCAGCCCAAGATCGGGGAATGAGCAGTTCTTC
TRBD1 TRBJ2-1 NA TRBV7-3 CASSKGQGMVNEQFF TGTGCCAGCAGCAAGGGACAGGGAATGGTCAATGAGCAGTTCTTC
NA TRBJ1-5 NA TRBV27 CASSSIRGQPQHF TGTGCCAGCAGTTCGATCCGGGGGCAGCCCCAGCATTTT
NA TRBJ1-5 once TRBV28 CASSLGKRGGYSNQPQHF TGTGCCAGCAGTTTGGGTAAGAGGGGGGGCTATAGCAATCAGCCCCAGCATTTT
NA TRBJ2-4 NA TRBV2 CASTQSQGLLNIQYF TGTGCCAGCACCCAAAGTCAGGGACTCCTCAACATTCAGTACTTC
NA TRBJ1-1 NA TRBV6-5 CASSFTGLMNTEAFF TGTGCCAGCAGTTTTACGGGACTGATGAACACTGAAGCTTTCTTT
TRBD1 TRBJ1-2 NA TRBV3-1/TRBV3-2 CASSDRQGAYGYTF TGTGCCAGCAGCGACAGACAGGGGGCTTATGGCTACACCTTC
TRBD2 TRBJ2-1 NA TRBV4-2 CASSQDSGGANEQFF TGTGCCAGCAGCCAAGATAGCGGGGGGGCCAATGAGCAGTTCTTC
TRBD1 TRBJ1-4 NA TRBV2 CASSEAGTGTNEKLFF TGTGCCAGCAGTGAAGCCGGGACAGGGACAAATGAAAAACTGTTTTTT
NA TRBJ1-4 NA TRBV25-1 CASSGQVNEKLFF TGTGCCAGCAGTGGGCAGGTCAATGAAAAACTGTTTTTT
TRBD1 TRBJ1-5 NA TRBV6-1 CASSEVGQGYQPQHF TGTGCCAGCAGTGAAGTGGGACAGGGATACCAGCCCCAGCATTTT
TRBD2 TRBJ2-1 NA TRBV5-1 CASSLLGGGASNEQFF TGCGCCAGCAGCTTGCTCGGCGGGGGGGCCAGCAATGAGCAGTTCTTC
NA TRBJ2-7 NA TRBV7-2 CASSRGYEQYF TGTGCCAGCAGCCGAGGTTACGAGCAGTACTTC